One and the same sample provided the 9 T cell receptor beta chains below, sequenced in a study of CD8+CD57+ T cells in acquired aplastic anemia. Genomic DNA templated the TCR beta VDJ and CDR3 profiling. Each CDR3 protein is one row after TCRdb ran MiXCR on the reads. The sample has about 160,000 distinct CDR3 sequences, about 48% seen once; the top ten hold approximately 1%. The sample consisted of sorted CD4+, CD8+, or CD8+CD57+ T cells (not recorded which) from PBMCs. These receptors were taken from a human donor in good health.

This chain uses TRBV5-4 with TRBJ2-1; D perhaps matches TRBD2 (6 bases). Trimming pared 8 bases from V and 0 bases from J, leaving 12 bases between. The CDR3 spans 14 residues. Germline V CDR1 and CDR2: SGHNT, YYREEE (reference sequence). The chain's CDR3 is CASSGLSSYNEQFF. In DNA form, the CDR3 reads TGTGCCAGTTCGGGACTGAGCTCCTACAATGAGCAGTTCTTC. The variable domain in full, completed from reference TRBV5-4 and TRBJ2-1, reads ETGVTQSPTHLIKTRGQQVTLRCSSQSGHNTVSWYQQALGQGPQFIFQYYREEENGRGNFPPRFSGLQFPNYSSELNVNALELDDSALYLCASSGLSSYNEQFFGPGTRLTVL.

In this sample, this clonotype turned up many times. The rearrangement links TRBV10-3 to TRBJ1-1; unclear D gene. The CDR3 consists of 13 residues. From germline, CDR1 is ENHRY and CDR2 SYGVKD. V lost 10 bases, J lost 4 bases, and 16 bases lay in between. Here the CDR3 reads CARVPMGSTEAFF. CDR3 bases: TGTGCCAGAGTTCCTATGGGGTCCACTGAAGCTTTCTTT.

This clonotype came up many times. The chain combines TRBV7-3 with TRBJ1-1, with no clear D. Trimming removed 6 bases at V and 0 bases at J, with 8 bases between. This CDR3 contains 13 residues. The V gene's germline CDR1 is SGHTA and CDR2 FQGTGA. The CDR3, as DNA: TGTGCCAGCAGATCCACAGTGAACACTGAAGCTTTCTTT. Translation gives CASRSTVNTEAFF. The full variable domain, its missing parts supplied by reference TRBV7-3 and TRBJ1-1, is GAGVSQTPSNKVTEKGKYVELRCDPISGHTALYWYRQSLGQGPEFLIYFQGTGAADDSGLPNDRFFAVRPEGSVSTLKIQRTERGDSAVYLCASRSTVNTEAFFGQGTRLTVV.

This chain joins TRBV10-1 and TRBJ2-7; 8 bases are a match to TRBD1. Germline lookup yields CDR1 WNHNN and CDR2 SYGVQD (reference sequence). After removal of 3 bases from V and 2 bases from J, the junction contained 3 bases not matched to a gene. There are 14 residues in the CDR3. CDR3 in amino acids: CASSEDRGPYEQYF. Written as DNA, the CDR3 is TGCGCCAGCAGTGAAGACAGGGGCCCCTACGAGCAGTACTTC.

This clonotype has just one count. CDR3 sequence: CAVEGAFGANVLTF. The CDR3 DNA reads as TGTGCCGTAGAGGGGGCGTTTGGGGCCAACGTCCTGACTTTC. This rearrangement joins TRBV12-3 or TRBV12-4 to TRBJ2-6; 7 nucleotides agree with TRBD1. This CDR3 has 14 amino acids. Unmatched junction bases numbered 7, after V lost 11 bases and J lost 3 bases.

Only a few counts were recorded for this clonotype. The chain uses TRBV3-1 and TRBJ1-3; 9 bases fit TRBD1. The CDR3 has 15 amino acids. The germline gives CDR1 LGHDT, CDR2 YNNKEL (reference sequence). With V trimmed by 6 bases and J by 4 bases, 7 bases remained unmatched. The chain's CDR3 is CASRVGTGYGNTIYF. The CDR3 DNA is TGTGCCAGCAGAGTGGGGACAGGGTACGGAAACACCATATATTTT.

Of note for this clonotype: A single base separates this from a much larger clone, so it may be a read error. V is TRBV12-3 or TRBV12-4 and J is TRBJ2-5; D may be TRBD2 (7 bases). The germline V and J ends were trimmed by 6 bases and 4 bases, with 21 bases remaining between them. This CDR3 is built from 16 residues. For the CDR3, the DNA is TGTGCCAGCAGGGAGACTAGGGGGGGGGCCGGAGAGACCCAGTACTTC. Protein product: CASRETRGGAGETQYF.

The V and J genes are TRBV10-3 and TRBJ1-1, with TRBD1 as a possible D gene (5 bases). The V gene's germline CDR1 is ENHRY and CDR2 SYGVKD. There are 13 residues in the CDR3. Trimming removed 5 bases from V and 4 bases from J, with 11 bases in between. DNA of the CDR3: TGTGCCATCAGTCTGCCAGGGACCACTGAAGCTTTCTTT. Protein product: CAISLPGTTEAFF.

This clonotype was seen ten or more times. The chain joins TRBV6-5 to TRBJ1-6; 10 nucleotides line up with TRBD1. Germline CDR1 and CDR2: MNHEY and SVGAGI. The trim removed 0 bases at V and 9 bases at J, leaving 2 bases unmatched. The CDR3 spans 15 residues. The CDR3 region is CASSYSGTGVSPLHF. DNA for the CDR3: TGTGCCAGCAGTTACTCGGGGACAGGGGTTTCACCCCTCCACTTT.